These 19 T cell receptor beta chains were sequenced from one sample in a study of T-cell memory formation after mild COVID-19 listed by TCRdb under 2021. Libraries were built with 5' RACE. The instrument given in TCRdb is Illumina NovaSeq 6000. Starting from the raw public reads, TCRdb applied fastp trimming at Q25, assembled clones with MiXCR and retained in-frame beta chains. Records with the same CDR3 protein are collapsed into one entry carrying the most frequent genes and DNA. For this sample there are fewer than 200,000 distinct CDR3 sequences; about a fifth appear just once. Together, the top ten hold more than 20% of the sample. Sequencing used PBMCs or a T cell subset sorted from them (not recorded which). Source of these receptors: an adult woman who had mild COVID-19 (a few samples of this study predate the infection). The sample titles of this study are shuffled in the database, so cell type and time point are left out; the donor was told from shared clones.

DNA for the CDR3: TGTGCCAGCAGCGCAGGACTGGAGGGGACCCAGTACTTC. Its translation: CASSAGLEGTQYF. The chain is built from TRBV7-3 and TRBJ2-5; D is possibly TRBD2 (6 bases). Germline V gene lookup returns CDR1 SGHTA and CDR2 FQGTGA. V lost 5 bases and J lost 7, with 14 bases in between. CDR3 length: 13 residues.

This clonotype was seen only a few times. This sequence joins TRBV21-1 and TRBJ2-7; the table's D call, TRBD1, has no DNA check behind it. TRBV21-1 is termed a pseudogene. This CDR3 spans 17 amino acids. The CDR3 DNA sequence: TGTGCCAGCAGCAAAGATCATCCCGGCAGGGCGGACTACGAGCAGTACTTC. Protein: CASSKDHPGRADYEQYF.

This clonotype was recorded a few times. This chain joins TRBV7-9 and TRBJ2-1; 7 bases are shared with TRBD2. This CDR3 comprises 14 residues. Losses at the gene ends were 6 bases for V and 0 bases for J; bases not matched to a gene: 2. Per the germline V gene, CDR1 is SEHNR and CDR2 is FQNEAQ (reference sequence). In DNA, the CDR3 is TGTGCCAGCAGACTAGCGAGCTCCTACAATGAGCAGTTCTTC. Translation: CASRLASSYNEQFF.

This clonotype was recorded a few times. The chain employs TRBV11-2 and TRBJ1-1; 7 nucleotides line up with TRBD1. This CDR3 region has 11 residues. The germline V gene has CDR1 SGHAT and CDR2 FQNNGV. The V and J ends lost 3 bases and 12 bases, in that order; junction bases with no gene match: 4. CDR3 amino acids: CASSLWDRSFF. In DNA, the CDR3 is TGTGCCAGCAGCTTGTGGGACAGATCTTTCTTT.

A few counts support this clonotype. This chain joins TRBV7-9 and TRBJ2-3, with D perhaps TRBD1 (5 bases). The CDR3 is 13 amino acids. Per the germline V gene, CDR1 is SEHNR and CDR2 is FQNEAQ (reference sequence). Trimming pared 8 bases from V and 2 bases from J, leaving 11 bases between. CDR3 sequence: CASRDSSTDTQYF. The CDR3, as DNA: TGTGCCAGCCGTGACAGTTCCACAGATACGCAGTATTTT.

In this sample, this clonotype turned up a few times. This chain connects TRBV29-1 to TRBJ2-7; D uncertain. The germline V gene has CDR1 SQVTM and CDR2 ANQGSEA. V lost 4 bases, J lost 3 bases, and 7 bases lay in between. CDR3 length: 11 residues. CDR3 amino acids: CSVVSGYEQYF. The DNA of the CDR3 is TGCAGCGTTGTTTCAGGCTACGAGCAGTACTTC.

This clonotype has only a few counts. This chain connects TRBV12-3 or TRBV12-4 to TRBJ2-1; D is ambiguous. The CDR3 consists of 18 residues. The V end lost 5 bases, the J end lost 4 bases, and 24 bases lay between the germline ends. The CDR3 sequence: CASSRTGLSGGKYNEQFF. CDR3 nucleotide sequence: TGTGCCAGCAGTCGTACCGGGCTTTCGGGTGGTAAATACAATGAGCAGTTCTTC.

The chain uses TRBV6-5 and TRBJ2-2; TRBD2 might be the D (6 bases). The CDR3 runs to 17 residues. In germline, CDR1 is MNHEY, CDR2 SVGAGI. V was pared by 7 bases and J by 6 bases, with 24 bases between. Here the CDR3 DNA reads TGTGCCAGCACCTCAATCGCTAGGAGGGAGAAAGCCGGGGAGCTGTTTTTT. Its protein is CASTSIARREKAGELFF.

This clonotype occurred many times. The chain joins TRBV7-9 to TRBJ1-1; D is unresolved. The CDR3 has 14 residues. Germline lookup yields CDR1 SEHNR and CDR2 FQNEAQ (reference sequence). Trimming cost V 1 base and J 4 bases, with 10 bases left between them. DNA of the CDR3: TGTGCCAGCAGCTTAGTCGAGGGTCGCACTGAAGCTTTCTTT. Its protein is CASSLVEGRTEAFF.

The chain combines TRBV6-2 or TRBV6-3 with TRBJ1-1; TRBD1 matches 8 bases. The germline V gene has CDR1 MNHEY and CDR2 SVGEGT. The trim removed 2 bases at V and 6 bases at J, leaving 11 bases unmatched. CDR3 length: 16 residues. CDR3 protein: CASSYGPGQGFPEAFF. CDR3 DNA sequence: TGTGCCAGCAGTTACGGGCCTGGACAGGGATTCCCTGAAGCTTTCTTT.

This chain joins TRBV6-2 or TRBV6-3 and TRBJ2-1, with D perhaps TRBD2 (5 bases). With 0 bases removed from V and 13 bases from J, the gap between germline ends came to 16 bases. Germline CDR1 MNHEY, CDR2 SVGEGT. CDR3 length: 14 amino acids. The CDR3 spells CASSYSSPSRVQFF. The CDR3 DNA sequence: TGTGCCAGCAGTTACTCTTCCCCTAGCCGGGTTCAGTTCTTC.

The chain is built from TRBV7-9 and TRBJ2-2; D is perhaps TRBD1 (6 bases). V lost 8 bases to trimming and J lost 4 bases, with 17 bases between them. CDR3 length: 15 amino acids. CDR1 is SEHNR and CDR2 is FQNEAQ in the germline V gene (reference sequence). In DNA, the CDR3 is TGTGCCAGCGCCTCTCTACAGGGTAGCACCGGGGAGCTGTTTTTT. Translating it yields CASASLQGSTGELFF.

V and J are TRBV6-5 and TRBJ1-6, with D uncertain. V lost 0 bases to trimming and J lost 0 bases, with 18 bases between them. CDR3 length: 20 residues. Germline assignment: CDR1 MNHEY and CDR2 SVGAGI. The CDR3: CASSYSSRRKISSYNSPLHF. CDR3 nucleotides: TGTGCCAGCAGTTACTCGTCCCGCCGGAAGATCAGCTCCTATAATTCACCCCTCCACTTT.

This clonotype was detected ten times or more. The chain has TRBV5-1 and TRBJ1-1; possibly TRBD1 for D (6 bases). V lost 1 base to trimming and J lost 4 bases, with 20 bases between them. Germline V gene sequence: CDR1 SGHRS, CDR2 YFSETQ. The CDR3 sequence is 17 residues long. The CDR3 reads CASSLLPGTGASTEAFF. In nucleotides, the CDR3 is TGCGCCAGCAGCTTGCTCCCAGGGACGGGGGCGAGCACTGAAGCTTTCTTT.

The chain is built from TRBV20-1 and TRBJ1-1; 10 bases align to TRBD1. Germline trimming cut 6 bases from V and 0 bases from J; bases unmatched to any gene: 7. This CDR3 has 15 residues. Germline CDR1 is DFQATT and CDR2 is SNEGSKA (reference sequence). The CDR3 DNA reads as TGCAGTGCCATCAGACAGGGGGCGATGAACACTGAAGCTTTCTTT. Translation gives CSAIRQGAMNTEAFF.

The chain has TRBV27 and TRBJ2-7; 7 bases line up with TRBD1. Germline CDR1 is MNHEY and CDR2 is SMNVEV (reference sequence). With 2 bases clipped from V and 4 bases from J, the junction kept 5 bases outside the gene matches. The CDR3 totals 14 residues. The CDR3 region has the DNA TGTGCCAGCAGTTTACAAGGGGGCCGGTACGAGCAGTACTTC. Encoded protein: CASSLQGGRYEQYF.

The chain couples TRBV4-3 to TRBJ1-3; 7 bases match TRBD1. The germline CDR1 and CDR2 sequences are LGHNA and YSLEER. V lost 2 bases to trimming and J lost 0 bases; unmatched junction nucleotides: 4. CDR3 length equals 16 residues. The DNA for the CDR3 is TGCGCCAGCAGCCAAAATGGACAGGACTCTGGAAACACCATATATTTT. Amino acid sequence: CASSQNGQDSGNTIYF.

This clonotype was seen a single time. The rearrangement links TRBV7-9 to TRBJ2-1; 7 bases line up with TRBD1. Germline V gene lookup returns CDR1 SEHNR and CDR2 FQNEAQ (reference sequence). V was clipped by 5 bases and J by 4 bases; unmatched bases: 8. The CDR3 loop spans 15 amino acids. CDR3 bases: TGTGCCAGCAGCCTAGTGGGACAGCCTTACAATGAGCAGTTCTTC. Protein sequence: CASSLVGQPYNEQFF.

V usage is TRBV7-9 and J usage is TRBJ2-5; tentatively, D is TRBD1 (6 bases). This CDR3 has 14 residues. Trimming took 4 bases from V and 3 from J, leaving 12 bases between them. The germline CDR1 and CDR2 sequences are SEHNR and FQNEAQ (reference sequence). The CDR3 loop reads CASSSPSGEETQYF. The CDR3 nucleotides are TGTGCCAGCAGCTCACCTTCAGGGGAAGAGACCCAGTACTTC.